The clone carrying this TCR beta chain came up many times. Its antigen is undetermined. 5'RACE template switching generated TCR cDNA, adding a universal primer site and UMIs. TCRdb reprocessed the 5' RACE reads with MiXCR, giving one entry per CDR3 protein. The table has approximately 120,000 distinct CDR3 sequences, 6% to 8% seen once. The data were taken from a study of T cells after yellow fever vaccination. Study summary: Fractions containing few cells were prepared with SMART-Seq v4 Ultra Low Input. Study-wide results and limits: In post-booster samples, most primary-vaccination clones reappeared (just under 98% CD4, about 90% CD8). A faster peak, day 5 versus 15, was reached by the weaker secondary response.

V shed 1 base and J shed 3 bases, with 18 bases lying between them. CDR3 length: 17 amino acids. Germline lookup yields CDR1 MGHRA and CDR2 YSYEKL. The chain is built from TRBV4-1 and TRBJ1-1, with D tentatively TRBD1 (5 bases). Material: CD4+ T cells sorted from PBMCs, obtained around 10 days after the first yellow fever vaccination. This clonotype originated in a young man who received the YFV17D yellow fever vaccine. The chain's CDR3 is CASSQVFSGTADTEAFF. In nucleotides, the CDR3 is TGCGCCAGCAGCCAAGTCTTTTCCGGGACGGCAGACACTGAAGCTTTCTTT.